These 14 T cell receptor beta chains were sequenced from one sample in a study of T cell responses to AZD1222 COVID-19 vaccine. Produced via immunoSEQ multiplex PCR; TCRdb's table is partial and in-frame only. The sample includes about 130,000 clones, approximately 90% of them seen just once. This specimen was peripheral blood, taken on day 0 of AZD1222 vaccination. Receptor source: an adult in good health.

As DNA, the CDR3 is TGTGCCAGCAGCCCGATAAAGCAGGGGGCAGGCACCGGGGAGCTGTTTTTT. Translating gives CASSPIKQGAGTGELFF. The chain joins TRBV4-2 to TRBJ2-2, with 8 bases aligning to TRBD1. The CDR3 length is 17 residues. Germline-derived CDR1 and CDR2 are LGHNA and YNFKEQ. Germline trimming cut 4 bases from V and 4 bases from J; bases unmatched to any gene: 11.

This chain joins TRBV6-2 or TRBV6-3 and TRBJ2-7; a possible D gene is TRBD1 (6 bases). The V end was cut by 4 bases, the J end by 2 bases, with 12 bases between. The CDR3 totals 14 residues. The germline V gene has CDR1 MNHEY and CDR2 SVGEGT. The CDR3, as DNA: TGTGCCAGCAGTTTTAGCGACAGGCCCTACGAGCAGTACTTC. It codes for CASSFSDRPYEQYF.

This clone has more than one count but fewer than ten. V is TRBV4-2 and J is TRBJ1-4, with 8 bases aligning to TRBD1. The V gene's germline CDR1 is LGHNA and CDR2 YNFKEQ. Trimming at V came to 4 bases and at J to 0 bases, leaving 4 bases not matched to a gene. This CDR3 is 16 amino acids long. This chain's CDR3 is CASSPGQEATNEKLFF. CDR3 in DNA: TGTGCCAGCAGCCCGGGACAGGAGGCAACTAATGAAAAACTGTTTTTT.

The J gene is TRBJ1-2, the V gene TRBV18; tentative D call: TRBD1 (6 bases). V lost 3 bases and J lost 0, with 14 bases in between. The CDR3 extends over 16 amino acids. Germline loops: CDR1 KGHSH, CDR2 LQKENI. This CDR3 is CASSPGQTYSNYGYTF. The CDR3 DNA is TGTGCCAGCTCACCCGGACAGACATACTCTAACTATGGCTACACCTTC. The full variable domain, rest sourced from reference TRBV18 and TRBJ1-2, is NAGVMQNPRHLVRRRGQEARLRCSPMKGHSHVYWYRQLPEEGLKFMVYLQKENIIDESGMPKERFSAEFPKEGPSILRIQQVVRGDSAAYFCASSPGQTYSNYGYTFGSGTRLTVV.

This chain links TRBV7-9 with TRBJ2-3; D ambiguous. CDR3 length: 12 amino acids. The ends were cut back, 5 bases at V and 8 bases at J, with 11 bases in the middle. The germline gives CDR1 SEHNR, CDR2 FQNEAQ (reference sequence). The CDR3 protein is CASSPTMGTQYF. CDR3 sequence (DNA): TGTGCCAGCAGCCCCACGATGGGTACGCAGTATTTT. Variable domain in full (rest from reference TRBV7-9 and TRBJ2-3): DTGVSQNPRHKITKRGQNVTFRCDPISEHNRLYWYRQTLGQGPEFLTYFQNEAQLEKSRLLSDRFSAERPKGSFSTLEIQRTEQGDSAMYLCASSPTMGTQYFGPGTRLTVL.

The rearrangement uses TRBV9 and TRBJ1-1; tentatively, D is TRBD1 (5 bases). V lost 3 bases and J lost 4, with 16 bases in between. The CDR3 has 15 residues. The germline V gene encodes CDR1 SGDLS and CDR2 YYNGEE. The CDR3 loop is CASSENSRGITEAFF. In DNA, the CDR3 is TGTGCCAGCAGCGAGAATTCACGGGGGATCACTGAAGCTTTCTTT.

The chain recombines TRBV9 with TRBJ1-3; unclear D gene. V was shortened by 0 bases and J by 4 bases, with 11 bases between the two germline ends. Germline V gene sequence: CDR1 SGDLS, CDR2 YYNGEE. The CDR3 extends over 15 amino acids. The CDR3 loop is CASSVGGSPGNTIYF. CDR3 in DNA: TGTGCCAGCAGCGTAGGTGGTAGCCCCGGAAACACCATATATTTT.

The CDR3 reads CASSPPVVDEQYF. For the CDR3, the DNA is TGTGCCAGCTCACCACCGGTAGTCGACGAGCAGTACTTC. The chain links TRBV18 to TRBJ2-7, with unresolved D. Trimming removed 0 bases at V and 5 bases at J, with 8 bases between. Germline assignment: CDR1 KGHSH and CDR2 LQKENI. The length of the CDR3 is 13 residues.

The gene calls are TRBV11-3 and TRBJ1-1, with D tentatively TRBD1 (5 bases). The germline V and J ends were trimmed by 0 bases and 3 bases, with 20 bases remaining between them. The CDR3 has 18 amino acids. The germline V gene encodes CDR1 SGHNT and CDR2 YENEEA. CDR3 bases: TGTGCCAGCAGCTTAGACCCTCCATCCGGGGGGGTTGACACTGAAGCTTTCTTT. It codes for CASSLDPPSGGVDTEAFF.

The V call is TRBV7-2, the J call TRBJ1-2; D is unresolved. The length of the CDR3 is 13 residues. Germline V CDR1 and CDR2: SGHTA, FQGNSA. The ends were cut back, 6 bases at V and 3 bases at J, with 11 bases in the middle. The DNA of the CDR3 is TGTGCCAGCAGTCTTACAGAGGACTATGGCTACACCTTC. Encoded protein: CASSLTEDYGYTF.

The J gene is TRBJ2-1, the V gene TRBV6-4; D call uncertain. CDR3 length: 14 amino acids. Germline CDR1 MRHNA, CDR2 SNTAGT. V was cut by 0 bases and J by 4 bases, with 7 bases left in between. The CDR3 nucleotides are TGTGCCAGCAGTGACTCGACCTCATACAATGAGCAGTTCTTC. It specifies CASSDSTSYNEQFF.

This chain links TRBV10-3 with TRBJ1-1, with TRBD1 matching 9 bases. Germline CDR1 ENHRY, CDR2 SYGVKD. The CDR3 is 13 residues long. Losses at the gene ends were 7 bases for V and 5 bases for J; bases not matched to a gene: 5. CDR3 bases: TGTGCCATCATGGACAGGGGACGAACTGAAGCTTTCTTT. This translates into CAIMDRGRTEAFF.

As DNA, the CDR3 is TGTGCCAGCAGTCCCGTGACAGGTTGGAACACTGAAGCTTTCTTT. Amino acids: CASSPVTGWNTEAFF. The chain combines TRBV25-1 with TRBJ1-1, with a possible D match to TRBD1 (6 bases). The germline V gene encodes CDR1 MGHDK and CDR2 SYGVNS. CDR3 length: 15 residues. V was pared by 5 bases and J by 1 base, with 14 bases between.

The chain combines TRBV7-9 with TRBJ1-2, with D uncertain. V lost 1 base, J lost 5 bases, and 17 bases lay in between. Germline V gene sequence: CDR1 SEHNR, CDR2 FQNEAQ (reference sequence). The CDR3 covers 16 residues. As DNA, the CDR3 is TGTGCCAGCAGCTTAGAATCCACCTACCCCTTTTATGGCTACACCTTC. Amino acids: CASSLESTYPFYGYTF.